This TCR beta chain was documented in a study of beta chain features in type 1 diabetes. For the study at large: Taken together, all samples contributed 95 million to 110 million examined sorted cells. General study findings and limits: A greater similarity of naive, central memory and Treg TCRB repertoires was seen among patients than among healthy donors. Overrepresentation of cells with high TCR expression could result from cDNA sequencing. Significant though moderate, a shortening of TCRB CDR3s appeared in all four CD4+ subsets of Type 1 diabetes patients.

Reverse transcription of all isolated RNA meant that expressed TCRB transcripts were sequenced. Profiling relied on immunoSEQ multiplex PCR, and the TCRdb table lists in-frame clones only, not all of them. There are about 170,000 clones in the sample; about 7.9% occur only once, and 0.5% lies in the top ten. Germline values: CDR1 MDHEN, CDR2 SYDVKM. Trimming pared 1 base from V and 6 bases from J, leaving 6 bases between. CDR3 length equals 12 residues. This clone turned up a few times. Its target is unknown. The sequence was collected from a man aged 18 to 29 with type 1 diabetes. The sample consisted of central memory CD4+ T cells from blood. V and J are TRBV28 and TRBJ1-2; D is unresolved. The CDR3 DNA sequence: TGTGCCAGCAGTTTATTCCGGGATGGCTACACCTTC. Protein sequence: CASSLFRDGYTF.